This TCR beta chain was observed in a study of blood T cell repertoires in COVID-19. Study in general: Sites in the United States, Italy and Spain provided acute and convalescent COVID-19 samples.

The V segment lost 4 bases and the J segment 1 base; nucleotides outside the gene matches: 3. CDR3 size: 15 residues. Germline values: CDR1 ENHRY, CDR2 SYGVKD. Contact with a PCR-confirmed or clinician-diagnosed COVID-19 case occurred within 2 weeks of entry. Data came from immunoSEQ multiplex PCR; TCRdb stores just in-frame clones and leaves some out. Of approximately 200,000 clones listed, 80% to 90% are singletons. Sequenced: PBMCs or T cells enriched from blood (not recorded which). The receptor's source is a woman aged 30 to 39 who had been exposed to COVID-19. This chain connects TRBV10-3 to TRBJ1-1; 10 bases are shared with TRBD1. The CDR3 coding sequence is TGTGCCATCAGTGCGGGACAGGGGAAGAACACTGAAGCTTTCTTT. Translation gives CAISAGQGKNTEAFF.